This T cell receptor beta chain appears in the sequencing data of a study of shared clonotypes between healthy human individuals. Study findings and constraints: Limitation of the genetic and exposure-history diversity represented came from the few donors.

In regard to this clone: The antigen is undetermined.

Germline-derived CDR1 and CDR2 are WNHNN and SYGVQD (reference sequence). This CDR3 has 17 amino acids. J gave up 2 bases and V 3 bases, and 9 bases lay outside the gene matches. This table comes from immunoSEQ multiplex PCR, and its TCRdb copy is limited to in-frame clones, with some not included. This sample has around 700,000 clones, with about two thirds found just once. The source of this sequence is a woman aged 30 to 39 in good health. This rearrangement joins TRBV10-1 to TRBJ2-3; 9 bases line up with TRBD1. Sequenced sample: memory CD4+ T cells sorted from blood. The subset is: CD45RA-negative fraction. The CDR3 loop reads CASSDPRGTGPTDTQYF. The CDR3 DNA reads as TGCGCCAGCAGTGACCCCCGAGGGACAGGGCCCACAGATACGCAGTATTTT.